This T cell receptor beta chain originates from a study of shared clonotypes between healthy human individuals (dated by TCRdb to about 2020). As for the study more broadly: Three men and a couple of women, aged 18 to 49 years, made up the cohort. To estimate repertoire size and how much clonotypes are shared between individuals, the study performed deep sequencing of blood TCR repertoires from five healthy adults. To increase sequencing depth and limit assay-specific biases, TCR repertoire library preparation and sequencing were carried out by different laboratories using diverse techniques. Between about 0.9 and 10 billion PBMCs per donor were obtained by leukapheresis. Beyond this particular receptor, the publication reports: Because the study included only a small number of donors, the genetic and exposure-history diversity represented was limited. Sampling was restricted to blood, and TCR repertoires in tissues likely differ from the TCR repertoires found in blood. Pairwise subsampling indicated that sequencing depth was expected to affect the degree of clonotype sharing among donors.

To note about this clone: The antigen it recognizes is unknown. Base-call qualities are not available, and no considerably larger clone is one nucleotide away.

Healthy HIV-negative adults with no recently reported acute infections or vaccinations were included as donors. Only Caucasian adults living in Nashville, Tennessee, USA were represented among the donors. For unsorted samples, 85 million to 100 million PBMCs were counted, and genomic DNA was extracted using the QIAamp DNA Blood Mini kit. Blood was obtained by leukapheresis, after which PBMCs were separated by Ficoll-Histopaque density gradient centrifugation and cryopreserved in liquid nitrogen vapor phase. TCR CDR3 regions were amplified from genomic DNA by multiplex PCR using the deep immunoSEQ assay. Extracted genomic DNA from each cell subset was distributed evenly across all wells of several immunoSEQ 96-well plates, and each plate was treated as a replicate. For unsorted PBMC, approximately 290 ng genomic DNA, equal to 25,000 to 35,000 T cell genomes, was loaded into each replicate PCR. Ten immunoSEQ deep assay plates were used to sequence unsorted PBMC genomic DNA. The purified libraries were quantified using a Qubit 3.0 fluorometer, sized with a Bioanalyzer 2100, and then quantified again using the KAPA Library Quantification kit. Every immunoSEQ 96-well plate was sequenced on a dedicated single-read 150-cycle Illumina NextSeq 550 flow cell. As for the authors' bioinformatics: Because the immunoSEQ output included only junctional sequences and no quality scores, the filtering could not be the same as the filtering used for full-length reads. To assign V/J genes and CDR3, sequences were annotated against IMGT germline references using PyIR, a Python wrapper for IgBLAST v1.9. Reads with weak V/J assignments (E-value above 1e-6), missing CDR3, stop codons, out-of-frame junctions, or ambiguous translated residues were removed. V3J clonotypes were defined by identical inferred V gene, J gene, and CDR3 amino acid sequence. The percentage overlap between two repertoires was calculated by dividing the number of shared unique clonotypes by the size of the smaller repertoire. Repertoire richness was assessed with RTK rarefaction, the Chao1 estimator, and Recon v2.1 estimates of unobserved clonotypes. TCRdb took over this immuneACCESS table, retaining in-frame rearrangements with V and J assigned. Such tables are incomplete; in checked studies, under half of the missing clones stem from an unresolved V gene, and the remainder is unexplained. That table furnishes V, J and clone size, whereas the DNA furnished D and trimming. For this sample there are 550,000 to 600,000 clones; roughly four fifths appear just once. The ten largest clones represent around 11% of the sample.

The source of this sequence is a woman between 40 and 55 years old in good health. Some clones in this sample may be carry-over from other donors' samples. Sequencing used PBMCs.

The CDR3 reads CASSWTVGANVLTF. In nucleotide form, the sequence is TGTGCCAGCAGCTGGACAGTTGGGGCCAACGTCCTGACTTTC. The V gene is TRBV11-2 and the J gene is TRBJ2-6, with TRBD1 tentatively as D gene (6 bases match). At the junction V is shortened by 4 bases and J by 3 bases, with 7 bases in between. Including the terminal cysteine and phenylalanine, the CDR3 comprises 14 residues. The DNA shown is the 42-base CDR3, in frame from base 1. CDR1 and CDR2, per the germline V gene, are SGHAT and FQNNGV.